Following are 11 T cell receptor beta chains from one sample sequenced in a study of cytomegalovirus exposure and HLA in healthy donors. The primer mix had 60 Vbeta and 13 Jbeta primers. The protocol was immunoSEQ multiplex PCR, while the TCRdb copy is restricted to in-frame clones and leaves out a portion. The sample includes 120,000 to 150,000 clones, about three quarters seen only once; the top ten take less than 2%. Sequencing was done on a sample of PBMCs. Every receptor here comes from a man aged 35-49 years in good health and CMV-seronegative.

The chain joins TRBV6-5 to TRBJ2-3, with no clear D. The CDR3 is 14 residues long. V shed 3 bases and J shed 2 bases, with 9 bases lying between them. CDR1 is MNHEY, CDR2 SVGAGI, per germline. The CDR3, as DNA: TGTGCCAGCAGTTATCGACTCGTCACAGATACGCAGTATTTT. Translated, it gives CASSYRLVTDTQYF.

CDR3 amino acids: CASSPSAGGVHEQFF. The CDR3 coding sequence is TGTGCCAGCAGTCCCTCGGCGGGAGGGGTCCATGAGCAGTTCTTC. The chain links TRBV2 to TRBJ2-1; 9 nucleotides match TRBD2. The CDR3 has 15 amino acids. The V gene's germline CDR1 is SNHLY and CDR2 FYNNEI. V was clipped by 5 bases and J by 8 bases; unmatched bases: 10.

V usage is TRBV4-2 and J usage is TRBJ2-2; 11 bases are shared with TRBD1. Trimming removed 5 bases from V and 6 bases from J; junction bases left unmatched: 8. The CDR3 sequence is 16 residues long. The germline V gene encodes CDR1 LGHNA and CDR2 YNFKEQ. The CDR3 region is CASSELGQGAPGELFF. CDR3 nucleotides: TGTGCCAGCAGCGAGCTCGGACAGGGGGCTCCCGGGGAGCTGTTTTTT.

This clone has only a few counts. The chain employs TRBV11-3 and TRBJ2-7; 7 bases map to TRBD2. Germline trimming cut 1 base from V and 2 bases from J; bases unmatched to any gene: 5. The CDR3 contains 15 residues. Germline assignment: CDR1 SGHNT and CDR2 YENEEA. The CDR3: CASSLGWRGTYEQYF. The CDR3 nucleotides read TGTGCCAGCAGCTTAGGCTGGCGGGGGACCTACGAGCAGTACTTC.

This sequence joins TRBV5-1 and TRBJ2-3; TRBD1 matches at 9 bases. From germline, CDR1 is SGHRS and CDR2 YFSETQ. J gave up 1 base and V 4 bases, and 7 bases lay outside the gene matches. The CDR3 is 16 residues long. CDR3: CASSPWTGVGTDTQYF. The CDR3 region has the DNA TGCGCCAGCAGCCCGTGGACAGGGGTTGGCACAGATACGCAGTATTTT.

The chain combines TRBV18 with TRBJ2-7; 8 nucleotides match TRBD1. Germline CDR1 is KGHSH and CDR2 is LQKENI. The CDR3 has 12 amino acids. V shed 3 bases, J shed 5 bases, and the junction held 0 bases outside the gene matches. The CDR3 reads CASSPTGDEQYF. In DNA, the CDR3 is TGTGCCAGCTCACCGACAGGGGACGAGCAGTACTTC.

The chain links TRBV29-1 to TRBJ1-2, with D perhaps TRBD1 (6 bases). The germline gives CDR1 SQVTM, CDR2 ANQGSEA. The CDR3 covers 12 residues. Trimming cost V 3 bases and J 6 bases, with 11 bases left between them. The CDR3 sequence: CSVDGQGNGYTF. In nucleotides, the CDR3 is TGCAGCGTTGACGGTCAGGGGAATGGCTACACCTTC.

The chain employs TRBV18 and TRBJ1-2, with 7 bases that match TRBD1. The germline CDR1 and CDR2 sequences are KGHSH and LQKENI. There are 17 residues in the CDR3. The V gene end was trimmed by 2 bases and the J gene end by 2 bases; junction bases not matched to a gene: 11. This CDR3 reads CASSPNTGTAINYGYTF. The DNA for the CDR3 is TGTGCCAGCTCACCAAATACGGGGACAGCAATCAACTATGGCTACACCTTC.

DNA of the CDR3: TGCGCCAGCAGCAGGTCAGGGAACACTGAAGCTTTCTTT. Its translation: CASSRSGNTEAFF. This chain connects TRBV4-1 to TRBJ1-1; D remains unclear. Trimming pared 5 bases from V and 1 base from J, leaving 8 bases between. Germline CDR1 reads MGHRA; CDR2 reads YSYEKL. This CDR3 contains 13 residues.

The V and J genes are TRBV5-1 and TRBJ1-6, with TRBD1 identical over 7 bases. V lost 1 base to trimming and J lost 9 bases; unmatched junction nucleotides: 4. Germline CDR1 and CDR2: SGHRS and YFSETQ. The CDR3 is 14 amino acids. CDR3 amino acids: CASSLTGVRSPLHF. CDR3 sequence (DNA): TGCGCCAGCAGCTTGACAGGGGTGCGTTCACCCCTCCACTTT.

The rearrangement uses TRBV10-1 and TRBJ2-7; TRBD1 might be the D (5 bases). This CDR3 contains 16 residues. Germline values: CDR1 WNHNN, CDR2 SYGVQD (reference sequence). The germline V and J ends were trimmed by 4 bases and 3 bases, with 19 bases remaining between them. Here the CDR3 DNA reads TGCGCCAGCAGTGGGAATCCAGGGATACCCCACTACGAGCAGTACTTC. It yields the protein CASSGNPGIPHYEQYF.